A single sample gave rise to the 18 T cell receptor beta chains below, sequenced in a study of memory CD4+ T cells and cytomegalovirus serostatus. The sort gate was single viable CD3+CD4+CD8-CD45RO+ cells for memory CD4+ T cells. Profiled with immunoSEQ multiplex PCR; TCRdb holds only in-frame clones, not every one. The sample includes under 75,000 clones, about 78% seen only once; the top ten take approximately 0.53%. Sequencing used memory CD4+ T cells from blood. Every receptor here comes from an adult in good health and CMV-seronegative. Some clones in this sample may be carry-over from other donors' samples.

The V gene is TRBV7-6, the J gene TRBJ2-7; D might be TRBD1 (6 bases). V gave up 5 bases and J gave up 0 bases, with 11 bases separating them. The germline V gene has CDR1 SGHVS and CDR2 FNYEAQ. The CDR3 totals 14 residues. The DNA for the CDR3 is TGTGCCAGCAGCCGCACAGGGAGCTCCTACGAGCAGTACTTC. Translating gives CASSRTGSSYEQYF.

CDR3 DNA sequence: TGTGCCAGAATCGGACAGAATGTTTCTCCGAACTACGAGCAGTACTTC. This gives the protein CARIGQNVSPNYEQYF. The genes are TRBV5-3 and TRBJ2-7, with D possibly TRBD1 on 6 matching bases. TRBV5-3 is an open reading frame, and its role is uncertain. This CDR3 region has 16 residues. V was clipped by 6 bases and J by 3 bases, with 22 bases between them.

This clone occurred once. The rearrangement links TRBV7-6 to TRBJ2-3; 10 bases agree with TRBD2. The CDR3 contains 20 residues. CDR1 is SGHVS and CDR2 is FNYEAQ in the germline V gene. The junction had 15 bases not matched to a gene; V was cut back by 3 bases and J by 0 bases. CDR3 DNA sequence: TGTGCCAGCAGCTTTAGCGGGGGGCTACGATATGTGTTAAGCACAGATACGCAGTATTTT. This codes for CASSFSGGLRYVLSTDTQYF.

The chain combines TRBV6-6 with TRBJ2-7; D unresolved. The CDR3 totals 13 residues. Germline lookup yields CDR1 MNHNY and CDR2 SVGAGI (reference sequence). V gave up 0 bases and J gave up 3 bases, with 6 bases separating them. The CDR3: CASSYSGVYEQYF. CDR3 bases: TGTGCCAGCAGTTACTCTGGTGTCTACGAGCAGTACTTC.

This clone was recorded only once. J is TRBJ2-4 and V is TRBV7-9; the D gene is possibly TRBD1 (6 bases). Per the germline V gene, CDR1 is SEHNR and CDR2 is FQNEAQ (reference sequence). The V and J ends lost 3 bases and 0 bases respectively, with 15 bases between them. This CDR3 contains 17 residues. DNA for the CDR3: TGTGCCAGCAGCTTCTCATCGGACAGCCTAGCCAAAAACATTCAGTACTTC. Translation gives CASSFSSDSLAKNIQYF.

The V call is TRBV7-6, the J call TRBJ2-7, with D perhaps TRBD1 (5 bases). Trimming stripped 1 base from V and 5 bases from J, with 12 bases between. The CDR3 contains 14 residues. Germline assignment: CDR1 SGHVS and CDR2 FNYEAQ. The CDR3 nucleotides read TGTGCCAGCAGCTTAGGTGGGTCAGGGAACGAGCAGTACTTC. As protein: CASSLGGSGNEQYF.

The chain uses TRBV4-3 and TRBJ2-7; D is perhaps TRBD1 (7 bases). Trimming took 0 bases from V and 5 from J, leaving 17 bases between them. From germline, CDR1 is LGHNA and CDR2 YSLEER. The CDR3 is 16 amino acids. CDR3 amino acids: CASSQDRFRGDNEQYF. In nucleotides, the CDR3 is TGCGCCAGCAGCCAAGATAGGTTCAGGGGGGACAACGAGCAGTACTTC.

The chain couples TRBV5-1 to TRBJ2-7; 7 bases line up with TRBD1. Germline loops: CDR1 SGHRS, CDR2 YFSETQ. With V trimmed by 3 bases and J by 2 bases, 5 bases remained unmatched. This CDR3 is built from 14 residues. Here the CDR3 DNA reads TGCGCCAGCAGCTCACTCGGGACAGCCTACGAGCAGTACTTC. This encodes CASSSLGTAYEQYF.

This clone was observed a single time. The genes are TRBV5-4 and TRBJ2-7; D remains unclear. Germline CDR1 is SGHNT and CDR2 is YYREEE (reference sequence). The CDR3 has 14 residues. V was pared by 1 base and J by 0 bases, with 8 bases between. For the CDR3, the DNA is TGTGCCAGCAGCTTGCGGCGGTCCTCCTACGAGCAGTACTTC. It translates to CASSLRRSSYEQYF.

The chain combines TRBV21-1 with TRBJ2-7; TRBD1 is the table's D call and was not checked against the DNA. TRBV21-1 is reported as a pseudogene. The length of the CDR3 is 15 residues. The CDR3 coding sequence is TGTGCCAGCAGCGAAGACAGGACGGCGTCCTACGAGCAGTACTTC. Translated: CASSEDRTASYEQYF.

A single count supports this clone. The rearrangement uses TRBV5-1 and TRBJ2-1; 7 nucleotides line up with TRBD2. In germline, CDR1 is SGHRS, CDR2 YFSETQ. V gave up 0 bases and J gave up 7 bases; unmatched junction bases: 10. The CDR3 extends over 16 amino acids. Here the CDR3 DNA reads TGCGCCAGCAGCTTGGAGGGTCCTGGGGGGGGGAATGAGCAGTTCTTC. Translating gives CASSLEGPGGGNEQFF.

This clone was found once. This sequence joins TRBV10-2 and TRBJ1-1; TRBD1 agrees at 10 bases. Trimming cost V 6 bases and J 8 bases; bases outside gene matches: 9. There are 14 residues in the CDR3. Germline CDR1 WSHSY, CDR2 SAAADI. This chain's CDR3 is CASRPGTGVREAFF. CDR3 coding DNA: TGCGCCAGCAGGCCCGGGACAGGGGTCCGGGAAGCTTTCTTT.

The chain has TRBV14 and TRBJ2-7, with D perhaps matching TRBD1 (6 bases). CDR1 is SGHDN and CDR2 is FVKESK in the germline V gene. This CDR3 spans 12 amino acids. V was trimmed by 3 bases and J by 6 bases, leaving 9 bases between them. The CDR3 DNA is TGTGCCAGCAGCCACAGGGGTGGCGAGCAGTACTTC. This gives the protein CASSHRGGEQYF.

V gene TRBV4-1 combines with J gene TRBJ1-1; D unresolved. Trimming stripped 7 bases from V and 0 bases from J, with 12 bases between. The CDR3 loop spans 14 amino acids. Per germline, CDR1 MGHRA and CDR2 YSYEKL. CDR3 DNA: TGCGCCAGCACCCAGCAAATCTTGAACACTGAAGCTTTCTTT. Translated, it gives CASTQQILNTEAFF.

This clone was observed a single time. The rearrangement joins TRBV19 to TRBJ1-2; D is uncertain. The CDR3 has 14 amino acids. Trimming cost V 6 bases and J 4 bases, with 15 bases left between them. Germline V gene data show CDR1 as LNHDA and CDR2 as SQIVND (reference sequence). The CDR3 sequence is CASSPGTSGYGYTF. The CDR3 DNA follows: TGTGCCAGTAGCCCCGGAACATCAGGCTATGGCTACACCTTC.

The chain links TRBV5-6 to TRBJ1-1, with D uncertain. The CDR3 consists of 13 residues. V was shortened by 1 base and J by 4 bases, with 8 bases between the two germline ends. From germline, CDR1 is SGHDT and CDR2 YYEEEE. CDR3 in amino acids: CASSLPGGTEAFF. CDR3 coding DNA: TGTGCCAGCAGCTTGCCGGGCGGCACTGAAGCTTTCTTT.

Many counts were recorded for this clone. The chain's CDR3 is CAISGGQGGNTEAFF. Written as DNA, the CDR3 is TGTGCCATCAGTGGGGGACAGGGTGGGAACACTGAAGCTTTCTTT. The chain combines TRBV10-3 with TRBJ1-1; 9 nucleotides line up with TRBD1. The CDR3 contains 15 residues. The ends lost 4 bases at V and 1 base at J; junction bases unmatched: 4. The germline V gene has CDR1 ENHRY and CDR2 SYGVKD.

V gene TRBV7-2 combines with J gene TRBJ2-2; TRBD1 might be the D (5 bases). The CDR3 sequence is 16 residues long. Germline values: CDR1 SGHTA, CDR2 FQGNSA. The V end was cut by 1 base, the J end by 1 base, with 10 bases between. The CDR3 DNA follows: TGTGCCAGCAGCTTAGTAGCAGGACAGAACACCGGGGAGCTGTTTTTT. Translation gives CASSLVAGQNTGELFF.